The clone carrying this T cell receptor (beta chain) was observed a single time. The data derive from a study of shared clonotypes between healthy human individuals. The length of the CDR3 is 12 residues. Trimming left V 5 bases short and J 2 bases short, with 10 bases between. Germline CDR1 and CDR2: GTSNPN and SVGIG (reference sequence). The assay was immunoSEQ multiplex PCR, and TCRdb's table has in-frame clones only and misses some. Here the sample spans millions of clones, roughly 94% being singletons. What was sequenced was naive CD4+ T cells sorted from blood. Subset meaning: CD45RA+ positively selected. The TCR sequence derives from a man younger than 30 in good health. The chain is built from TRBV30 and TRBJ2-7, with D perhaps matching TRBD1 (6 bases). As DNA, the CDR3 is TGTGCCTGGGAGGACAGTACCTACGAGCAGTACTTC. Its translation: CAWEDSTYEQYF.